The 9 T cell receptor beta chains below were found in one sample sequenced in a study of T cell clusters in autoimmune cytopenias. Tens of thousands of genome equivalents of blood DNA were amplified for TRB. TRB was amplified by touch-down multiplex PCR, primer pools A and B combined. Using the multiplex PCR reads, TCRdb records one entry per CDR3 protein without DNA. Its table records 11,000 or so distinct CDR3 sequences. The same specimen was also included in a second study, on T cell repertoires in aging, cancer and after chemotherapy.

The specimen was peripheral blood. All receptors come from a human donor in good health.

This clonotype is classed as medium-sized by frequency. This chain's CDR3 is CASTQIPGQGPDTQYF. V usage is TRBV2 and J usage is TRBJ2-3; TCRdb calls TRBD1, which cannot be checked without DNA. Germline CDR1 is SNHLY and CDR2 is FYNNEI. The CDR3 spans 16 residues.

V is TRBV20-1 and J is TRBJ2-7. Germline V gene data show CDR1 as DFQATT and CDR2 as SNEGSKA (reference sequence). The CDR3 loop spans 14 amino acids. The chain's CDR3 is CSARPFTSYYEQYF.

Frequency places this clonotype as medium-sized (0.01 to 0.1%). V gene TRBV29-1 combines with J gene TRBJ2-7; TCRdb's D call, TRBD2, is unchecked because there is no DNA. The CDR3 length is 14 residues. In germline, CDR1 is SQVTM, CDR2 ANQGSEA. The CDR3 here is CSVASREAPYEQYF.

CDR3 region: CASSSGAGRSYNEQFF. The V call is TRBV5-6, the J call TRBJ2-1. The CDR3 has 16 amino acids. Germline V CDR1 and CDR2: SGHDT, YYEEEE. Based on the CDR3 plus reference TRBV5-6 and TRBJ2-1, the full variable domain is DAGVTQSPTHLIKTRGQQVTLRCSPKSGHDTVSWYQQALGQGPQFIFQYYEEEERQRGNFPDRFSGHQFPNYSSELNVNALLLGDSALYLCASSSGAGRSYNEQFFGPGTRLTVL.

The chain employs TRBV18 and TRBJ1-6; TCRdb picks TRBD1, but there is no DNA to check that call. The CDR3 is 14 residues long. Germline CDR1 is KGHSH and CDR2 is LQKENI. CDR3 residues: CASSRDRNNSPLHF.

The chain combines TRBV30 with TRBJ1-4; TCRdb's D call of TRBD1 is untestable without DNA. CDR1 is GTSNPN and CDR2 is SVGIG in the germline V gene (reference sequence). CDR3 length: 13 amino acids. The CDR3 loop is CASPGGTNEKLFF.

This chain connects TRBV20-1 to TRBJ1-2. CDR1 and CDR2 (germline): DFQATT, SNEGSKA (reference sequence). This CDR3 contains 15 residues. The CDR3 reads CSARDFGGSNYGYTF.

This clonotype is classed as medium-sized by frequency. V usage is TRBV18 and J usage is TRBJ1-2; TCRdb's assignment of TRBD1 cannot be checked, as there is no DNA. CDR3 length equals 12 residues. The germline V gene has CDR1 KGHSH and CDR2 LQKENI. The CDR3: CASSPRTGGYTF.

CDR3 loop: CASRASHRGNQPQHF. The chain recombines TRBV12-3 or TRBV12-4 with TRBJ1-5; there is no DNA to check the TCRdb D call of TRBD1. This CDR3 comprises 15 residues.